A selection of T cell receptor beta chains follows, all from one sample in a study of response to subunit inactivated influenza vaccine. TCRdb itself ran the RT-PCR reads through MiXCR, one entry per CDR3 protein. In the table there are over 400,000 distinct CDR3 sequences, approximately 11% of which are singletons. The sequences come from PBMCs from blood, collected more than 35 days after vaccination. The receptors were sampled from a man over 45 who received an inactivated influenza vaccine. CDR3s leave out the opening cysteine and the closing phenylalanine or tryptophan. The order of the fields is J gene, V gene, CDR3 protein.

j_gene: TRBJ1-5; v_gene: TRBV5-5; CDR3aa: ASSWGHRNQPQH
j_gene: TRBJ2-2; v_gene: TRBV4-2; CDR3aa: ASSQDSFTGELF
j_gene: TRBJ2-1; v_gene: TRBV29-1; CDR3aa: SAILASSYNEQF
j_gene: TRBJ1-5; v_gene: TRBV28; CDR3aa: ASSSTRSGWQPQH
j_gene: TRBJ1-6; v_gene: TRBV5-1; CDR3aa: ASGRESANSPLH
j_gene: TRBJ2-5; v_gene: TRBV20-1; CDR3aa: SATSGITLETQY
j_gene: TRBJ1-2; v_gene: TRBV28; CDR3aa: ASSPRRGGFDGYT
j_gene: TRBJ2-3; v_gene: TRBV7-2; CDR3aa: ASSVGTSGGRTDTQY
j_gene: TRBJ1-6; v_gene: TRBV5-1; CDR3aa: ASSLEGLDNSPLH
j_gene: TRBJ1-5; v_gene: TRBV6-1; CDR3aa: ASRVAGNQPQH
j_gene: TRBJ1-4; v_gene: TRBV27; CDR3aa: ASSLLGQGAEKLF
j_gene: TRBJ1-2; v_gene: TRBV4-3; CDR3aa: ASSQDLGNYGYT
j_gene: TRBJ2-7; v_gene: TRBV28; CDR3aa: ASSFAGSYEQY
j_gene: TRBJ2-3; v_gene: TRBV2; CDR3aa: ASSQDRGPDTQY
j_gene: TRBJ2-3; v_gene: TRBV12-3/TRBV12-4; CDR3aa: ASSFVAGADTQY
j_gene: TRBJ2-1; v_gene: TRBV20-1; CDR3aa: SAVGGVTYNEQF
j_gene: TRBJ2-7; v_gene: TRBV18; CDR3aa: ASSGSRSRLYEQY
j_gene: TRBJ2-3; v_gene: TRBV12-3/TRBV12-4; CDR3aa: ASSLGLADTDTQY
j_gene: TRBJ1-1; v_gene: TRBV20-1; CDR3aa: SASPPGRLNTEAF
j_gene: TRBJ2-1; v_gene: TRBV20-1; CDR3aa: SASPQAGASDEQF
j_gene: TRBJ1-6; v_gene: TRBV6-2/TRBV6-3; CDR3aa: ASSFGPTRSSYNSPLH
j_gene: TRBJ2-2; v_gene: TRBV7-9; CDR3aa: ASGLAGPGELF
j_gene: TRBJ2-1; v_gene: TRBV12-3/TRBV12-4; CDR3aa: ASSLEASGSNEQF
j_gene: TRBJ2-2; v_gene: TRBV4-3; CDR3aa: ASSQGGGELF
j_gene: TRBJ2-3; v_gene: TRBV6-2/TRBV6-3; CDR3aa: ASRRAGTGTDTQY
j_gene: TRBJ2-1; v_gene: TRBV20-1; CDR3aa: SARDPGTRSYNEQF
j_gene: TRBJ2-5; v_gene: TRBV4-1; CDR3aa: ASSQDASIIQETQY
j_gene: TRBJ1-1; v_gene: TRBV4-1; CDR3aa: ASSYRDSQNTEAF
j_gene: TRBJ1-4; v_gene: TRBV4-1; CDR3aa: ASSQAFNSNEKLF
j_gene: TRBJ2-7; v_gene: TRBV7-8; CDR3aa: ASSTRDRTVNEQY